One T cell receptor (beta chain) is described in this entry. Sequencing used immunoSEQ multiplex PCR; TCRdb keeps in-frame clones, though not all of them. The sample carries fewer than 450,000 clones, approximately 86% recorded once. This entry belongs to a study of blood T cell repertoires in COVID-19. Looking at the study overall: Spain, Italy and the United States supplied samples that represented acute and convalescent COVID-19. T cells, B-cell-depleted T cells, or PBMCs provided the cDNA or gDNA that served as material.

V was clipped by 1 base and J by 1 base, with 10 bases between them. This CDR3 has 15 amino acids. The germline V gene has CDR1 MGHRA and CDR2 YSYEKL. The receptor's source is a woman between 40 and 50 years old with acute COVID-19. V is TRBV4-1 and J is TRBJ1-1, with D hard to call. The sample consisted of PBMCs or T cells enriched from blood (not recorded which). The chain's CDR3 is CASSQGPPGNTEAFF. Written as DNA, the CDR3 is TGCGCCAGCAGCCAAGGTCCCCCCGGGAACACTGAAGCTTTCTTT.